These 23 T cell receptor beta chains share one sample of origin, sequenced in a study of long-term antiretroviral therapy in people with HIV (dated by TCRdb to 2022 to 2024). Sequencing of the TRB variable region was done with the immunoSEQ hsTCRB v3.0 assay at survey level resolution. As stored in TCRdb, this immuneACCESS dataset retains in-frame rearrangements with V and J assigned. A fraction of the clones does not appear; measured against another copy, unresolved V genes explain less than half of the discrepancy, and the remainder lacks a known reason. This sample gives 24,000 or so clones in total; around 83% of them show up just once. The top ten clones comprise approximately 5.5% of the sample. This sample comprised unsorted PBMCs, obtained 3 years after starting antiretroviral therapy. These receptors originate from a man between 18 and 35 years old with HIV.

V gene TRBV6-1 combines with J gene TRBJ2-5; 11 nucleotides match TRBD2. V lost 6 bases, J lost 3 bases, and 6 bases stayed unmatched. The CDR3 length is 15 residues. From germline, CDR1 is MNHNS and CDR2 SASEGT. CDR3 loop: CASSGLTSGKETQYF. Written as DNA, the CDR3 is TGTGCCAGCAGCGGTTTGACTAGCGGGAAAGAGACCCAGTACTTC.

The CDR3 bases are TGCGCCAGCAGCTTGGAGGGACAGGGGGATCAGCCCCAGCATTTT. Its protein product is CASSLEGQGDQPQHF. The V gene is TRBV5-1, the J gene TRBJ1-5; 11 nucleotides line up with TRBD1. The CDR3 consists of 15 residues. With 0 bases clipped from V and 5 bases from J, the junction kept 1 base outside the gene matches. Per germline, CDR1 SGHRS and CDR2 YFSETQ.

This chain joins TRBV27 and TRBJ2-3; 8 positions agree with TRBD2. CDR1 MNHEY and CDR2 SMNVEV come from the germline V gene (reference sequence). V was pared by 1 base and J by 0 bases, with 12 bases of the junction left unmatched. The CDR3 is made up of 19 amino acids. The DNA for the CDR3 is TGTGCCAGCAGTTTATATCCGGGGGGGCCACCCTCTAGCACAGATACGCAGTATTTT. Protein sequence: CASSLYPGGPPSSTDTQYF.

The CDR3 loop reads CASSLYRQKGDGYTF. DNA of the CDR3: TGTGCCAGCAGTTTATACCGACAGAAGGGCGATGGCTACACCTTC. The chain employs TRBV28 and TRBJ1-2; possibly TRBD1 for D (5 bases). Between the trimmed V and J ends, which lost 1 base and 6 bases, there was a span of 15 bases. There are 15 residues in the CDR3. CDR1 is MDHEN and CDR2 is SYDVKM in the germline V gene.

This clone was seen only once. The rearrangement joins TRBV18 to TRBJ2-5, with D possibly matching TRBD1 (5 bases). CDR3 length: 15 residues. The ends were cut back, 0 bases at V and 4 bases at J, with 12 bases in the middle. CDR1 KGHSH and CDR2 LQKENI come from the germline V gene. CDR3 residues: CASSPPGQGGETQYF. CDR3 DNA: TGTGCCAGCTCACCACCTGGGCAGGGCGGAGAGACCCAGTACTTC.

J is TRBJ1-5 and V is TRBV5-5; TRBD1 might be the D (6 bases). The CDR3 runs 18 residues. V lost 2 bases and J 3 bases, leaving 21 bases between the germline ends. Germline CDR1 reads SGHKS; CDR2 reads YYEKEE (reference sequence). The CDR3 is CASSLRSPVDRPNQPQHF. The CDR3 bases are TGTGCCAGCAGCTTAAGGAGCCCGGTTGACAGGCCCAATCAGCCCCAGCATTTT. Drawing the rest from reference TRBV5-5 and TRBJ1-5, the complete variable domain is DAGVTQSPTHLIKTRGQQVTLRCSPISGHKSVSWYQQVLGQGPQFIFQYYEKEERGRGNFPDRFSARQFPNYSSELNVNALLLGDSALYLCASSLRSPVDRPNQPQHFGDGTRLSIL.

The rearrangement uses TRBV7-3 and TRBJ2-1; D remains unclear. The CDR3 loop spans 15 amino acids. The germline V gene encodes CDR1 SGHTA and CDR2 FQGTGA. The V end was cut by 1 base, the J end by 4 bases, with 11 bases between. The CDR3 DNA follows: TGTGCCAGCAGCTTAAACCCCGGATCTTACAATGAGCAGTTCTTC. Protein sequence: CASSLNPGSYNEQFF.

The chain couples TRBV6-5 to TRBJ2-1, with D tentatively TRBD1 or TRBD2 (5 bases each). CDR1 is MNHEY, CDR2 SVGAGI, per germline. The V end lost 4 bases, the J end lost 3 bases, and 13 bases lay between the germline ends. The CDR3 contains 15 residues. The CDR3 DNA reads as TGTGCCAGCAGTTTCGGGGCTCGCGGCTACAATGAGCAGTTCTTC. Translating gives CASSFGARGYNEQFF.

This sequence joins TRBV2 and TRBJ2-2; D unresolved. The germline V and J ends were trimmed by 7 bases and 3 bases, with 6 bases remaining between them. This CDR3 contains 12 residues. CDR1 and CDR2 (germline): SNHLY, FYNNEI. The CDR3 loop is CASIADTGELFF. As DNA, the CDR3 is TGTGCCAGCATTGCAGACACCGGGGAGCTGTTTTTT.

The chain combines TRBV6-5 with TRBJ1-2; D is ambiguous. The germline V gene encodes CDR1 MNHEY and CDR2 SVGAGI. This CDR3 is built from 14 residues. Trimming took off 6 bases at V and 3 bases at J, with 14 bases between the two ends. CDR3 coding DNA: TGTGCCAGCAGCCTCGCAGACGGTTACTATGGCTACACCTTC. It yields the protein CASSLADGYYGYTF.

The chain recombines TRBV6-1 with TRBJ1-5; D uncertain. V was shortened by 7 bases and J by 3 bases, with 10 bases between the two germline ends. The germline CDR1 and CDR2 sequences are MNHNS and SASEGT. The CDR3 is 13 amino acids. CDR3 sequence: CASTVVDNQPQHF. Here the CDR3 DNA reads TGTGCCAGCACGGTTGTAGACAATCAGCCCCAGCATTTT.

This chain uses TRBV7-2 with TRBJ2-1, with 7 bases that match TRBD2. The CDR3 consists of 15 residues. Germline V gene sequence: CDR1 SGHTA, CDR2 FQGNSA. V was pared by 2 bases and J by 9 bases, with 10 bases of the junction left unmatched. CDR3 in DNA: TGTGCCAGCAGCTTACAAGGACACTCTAGCGGTGAGCAGTTCTTC. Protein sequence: CASSLQGHSSGEQFF.

This CDR3 reads CASSLSGLPYNEQFF. DNA of the CDR3: TGTGCCAGCAGCTTAAGCGGCCTCCCCTACAATGAGCAGTTCTTC. The chain joins TRBV5-6 to TRBJ2-1, with a weak D call TRBD2 (5 bases). The CDR3 consists of 15 residues. The V gene's germline CDR1 is SGHDT and CDR2 YYEEEE. V shed 2 bases and J shed 2 bases, with 11 bases lying between them. Filled out from reference TRBV5-6 and TRBJ2-1, the complete variable domain reads DAGVTQSPTHLIKTRGQQVTLRCSPKSGHDTVSWYQQALGQGPQFIFQYYEEEERQRGNFPDRFSGHQFPNYSSELNVNALLLGDSALYLCASSLSGLPYNEQFFGPGTRLTVL.

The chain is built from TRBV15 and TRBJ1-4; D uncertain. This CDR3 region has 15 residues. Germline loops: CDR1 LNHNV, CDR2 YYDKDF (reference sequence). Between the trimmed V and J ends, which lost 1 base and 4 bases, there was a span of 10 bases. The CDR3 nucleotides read TGTGCCACCAGCAGAGGGGGAAAGGATAATGAAAAACTGTTTTTT. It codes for CATSRGGKDNEKLFF.

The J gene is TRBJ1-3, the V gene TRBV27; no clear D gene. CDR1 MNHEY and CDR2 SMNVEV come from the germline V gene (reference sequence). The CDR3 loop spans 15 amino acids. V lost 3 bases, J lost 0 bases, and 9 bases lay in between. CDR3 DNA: TGTGCCAGCAGTTTTATCTGGGGCTCTGGAAACACCATATATTTT. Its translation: CASSFIWGSGNTIYF.

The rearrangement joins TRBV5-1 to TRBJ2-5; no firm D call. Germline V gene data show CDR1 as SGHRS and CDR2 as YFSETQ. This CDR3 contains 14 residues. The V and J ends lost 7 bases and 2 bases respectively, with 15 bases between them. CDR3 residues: CASAPLGRQETQYF. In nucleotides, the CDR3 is TGCGCCAGCGCGCCCCTGGGCAGGCAAGAGACCCAGTACTTC.

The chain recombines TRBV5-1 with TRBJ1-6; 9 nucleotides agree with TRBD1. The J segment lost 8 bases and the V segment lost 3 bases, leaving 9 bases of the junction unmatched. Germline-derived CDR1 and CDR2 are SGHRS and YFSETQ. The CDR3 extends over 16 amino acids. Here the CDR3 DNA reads TGCGCCAGCAGCTCGTTCGGACAGGGGCGGGATTCACCCCTCCACTTT. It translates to CASSSFGQGRDSPLHF.

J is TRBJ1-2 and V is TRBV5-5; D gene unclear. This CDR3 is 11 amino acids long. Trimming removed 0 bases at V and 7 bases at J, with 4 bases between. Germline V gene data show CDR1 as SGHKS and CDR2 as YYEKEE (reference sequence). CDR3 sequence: CASSLVGGYTF. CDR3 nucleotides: TGTGCCAGCAGCTTGGTCGGTGGCTACACCTTC.

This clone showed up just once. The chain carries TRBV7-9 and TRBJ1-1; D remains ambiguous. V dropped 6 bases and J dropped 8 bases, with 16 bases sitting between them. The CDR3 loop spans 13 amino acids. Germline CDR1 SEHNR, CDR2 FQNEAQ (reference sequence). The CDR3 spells CASSPGPPGEAFF. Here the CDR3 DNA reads TGTGCCAGCAGTCCCGGGCCGCCGGGGGAAGCTTTCTTT.

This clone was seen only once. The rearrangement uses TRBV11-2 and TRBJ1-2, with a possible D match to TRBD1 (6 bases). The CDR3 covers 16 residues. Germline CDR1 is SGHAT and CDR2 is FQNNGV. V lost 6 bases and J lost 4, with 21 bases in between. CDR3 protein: CASRENGGHTTYGYTF. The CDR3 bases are TGTGCCAGCAGAGAAAACGGGGGGCACACCACCTATGGCTACACCTTC.

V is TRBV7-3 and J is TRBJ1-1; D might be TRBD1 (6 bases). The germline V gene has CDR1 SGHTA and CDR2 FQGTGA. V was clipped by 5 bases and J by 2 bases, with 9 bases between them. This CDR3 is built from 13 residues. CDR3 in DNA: TGTGCCAGCAGCCCACAGGGCAACACTGAAGCTTTCTTT. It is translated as CASSPQGNTEAFF.

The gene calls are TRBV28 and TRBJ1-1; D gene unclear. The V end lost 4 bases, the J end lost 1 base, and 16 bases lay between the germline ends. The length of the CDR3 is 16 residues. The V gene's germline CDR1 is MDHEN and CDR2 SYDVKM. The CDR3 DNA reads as TGTGCCAGCAGTTCCCTAGAGGGTAGAGAGAACACTGAAGCTTTCTTT. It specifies CASSSLEGRENTEAFF.

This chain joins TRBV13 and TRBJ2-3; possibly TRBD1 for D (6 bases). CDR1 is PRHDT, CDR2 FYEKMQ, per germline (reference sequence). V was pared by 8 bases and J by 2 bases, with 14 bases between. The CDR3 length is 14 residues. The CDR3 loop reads CASGGRPFTDTQYF. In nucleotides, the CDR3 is TGTGCCAGCGGGGGCAGGCCCTTCACAGATACGCAGTATTTT.